The 24 T cell receptor beta chains given below trace back to one sample, sequenced in a study of cytomegalovirus exposure and HLA in healthy donors. Sequenced by immunoSEQ multiplex PCR; TCRdb stores in-frame clones only, minus some. Counted here are about 58,000 clones, roughly 90% occurring once; the ten biggest clones make up about 1%. The sequenced sample was PBMCs. Receptors were obtained from a young man in good health and CMV-seronegative.

The rearrangement joins TRBV7-2 to TRBJ2-7; TRBD2 matches at 12 bases. V gave up 9 bases and J gave up 7 bases; unmatched junction bases: 7. The CDR3 contains 13 residues. The V gene's germline CDR1 is SGHTA and CDR2 FQGNSA. The CDR3 nucleotides read TGTGCCAGTTTACTAGCGGGAGGTTATGAGCAGTACTTC. It yields the protein CASLLAGGYEQYF.

The rearrangement joins TRBV5-4 to TRBJ2-1; 7 bases map to TRBD2. After removal of 1 base from V and 4 bases from J, the junction contained 5 bases not matched to a gene. Germline V CDR1 and CDR2: SGHNT, YYREEE (reference sequence). CDR3 size: 15 residues. In DNA form, the CDR3 reads TGTGCCAGCAGCTTGTCGATAGCGGGTTACAATGAGCAGTTCTTC. It encodes CASSLSIAGYNEQFF.

This chain joins TRBV5-1 and TRBJ1-1, with 7 positions matching TRBD1. Germline-derived CDR1 and CDR2 are SGHRS and YFSETQ. CDR3 length equals 17 residues. With V trimmed by 0 bases and J by 0 bases, 8 bases remained unmatched. In DNA, the CDR3 is TGCGCCAGCAGCTTGGATATTGGGACAGCCATGAACACTGAAGCTTTCTTT. Its translation is CASSLDIGTAMNTEAFF.

CDR3 sequence (DNA): TGTGCCAGCCTAGGGTCTAGCGGGTCCTACGAGCAGTACTTC. The encoded protein is CASLGSSGSYEQYF. The gene calls are TRBV27 and TRBJ2-7; TRBD2 matches at 8 bases. The CDR3 length is 14 residues. V gave up 8 bases and J gave up 1 base; unmatched junction bases: 7. CDR1 is MNHEY, CDR2 SMNVEV, per germline (reference sequence).

This chain connects TRBV11-2 to TRBJ2-7; possible D gene TRBD1, 5 bases. Trimming stripped 3 bases from V and 5 bases from J, with 17 bases between. The CDR3 consists of 15 residues. The germline V gene has CDR1 SGHAT and CDR2 FQNNGV. The CDR3 coding sequence is TGTGCCAGCAGCTTTAGATTCGGGTCCAGGGACGAGCAGTACTTC. Its translation: CASSFRFGSRDEQYF.

V is TRBV5-1 and J is TRBJ2-3; 8 bases line up with TRBD2. This CDR3 is built from 14 residues. Trimming cost V 4 bases and J 8 bases; bases outside gene matches: 9. Germline V gene data show CDR1 as SGHRS and CDR2 as YFSETQ. The CDR3 nucleotides are TGCGCCAGCAGCCTGCGACTAGCGCAGGTTACGCAGTATTTT. Its protein is CASSLRLAQVTQYF.

This clone was seen a single time. The CDR3 nucleotides are TGTGCCAGCAGTCTTCACAGGGGGCCGGGGGAGACCCAGTACTTC. Its translation is CASSLHRGPGETQYF. This sequence joins TRBV27 and TRBJ2-5; TRBD1 matches at 9 bases. Trimming at V came to 5 bases and at J to 5 bases, leaving 9 bases not matched to a gene. The CDR3 totals 15 residues. Germline V CDR1 and CDR2: MNHEY, SMNVEV (reference sequence).

The CDR3 sequence is CASSKGQGARRSSYEQYF. In DNA form, the CDR3 reads TGTGCCAGCAGTAAGGGACAGGGGGCCCGTCGCAGCTCCTACGAGCAGTACTTC. The rearrangement uses TRBV28 and TRBJ2-7; 12 bases line up with TRBD1. CDR3 length equals 18 residues. V was clipped by 5 bases and J by 0 bases; unmatched bases: 11. Per the germline V gene, CDR1 is MDHEN and CDR2 is SYDVKM.

The chain links TRBV28 to TRBJ2-5, with TRBD2 matching 7 bases. This CDR3 has 15 amino acids. Germline values: CDR1 MDHEN, CDR2 SYDVKM. Losses at the gene ends were 3 bases for V and 5 bases for J; bases not matched to a gene: 9. CDR3: CASSFYLGGVETQYF. In nucleotides, the CDR3 is TGTGCCAGCAGTTTCTATCTGGGGGGGGTGGAGACCCAGTACTTC. Full variable domain (missing parts from reference TRBV28 and TRBJ2-5): DVKVTQSSRYLVKRTGEKVFLECVQDMDHENMFWYRQDPGLGLRLIYFSYDVKMKEKGDIPEGYSVSREKKERFSLILESASTNQTSMYLCASSFYLGGVETQYFGPGTRLLVL.

The chain combines TRBV6-5 with TRBJ2-7, with 8 positions matching TRBD1. The CDR3 has 14 residues. The V and J ends lost 5 bases and 2 bases, in that order; junction bases with no gene match: 5. CDR1 is MNHEY and CDR2 is SVGAGI in the germline V gene. The CDR3 reads CASSRETGAYEQYF. In DNA form, the CDR3 reads TGTGCCAGCAGTCGAGAGACAGGGGCCTACGAGCAGTACTTC.

The count of this clone is one. The genes are TRBV18 and TRBJ1-1; no firm D call. V lost 5 bases and J lost 3, with 10 bases in between. Germline V CDR1 and CDR2: KGHSH, LQKENI. This CDR3 contains 13 residues. The DNA of the CDR3 is TGTGCCAGCTCATCCGGGGAGGACACTGAAGCTTTCTTT. Its protein is CASSSGEDTEAFF.

The chain carries TRBV18 and TRBJ1-4; D is perhaps TRBD1 (5 bases). With 1 base removed from V and 2 bases from J, the gap between germline ends came to 8 bases. Germline V gene data show CDR1 as KGHSH and CDR2 as LQKENI. The length of the CDR3 is 15 residues. CDR3 protein: CASSPREGTNEKLFF. The CDR3 nucleotides read TGTGCCAGCTCACCACGGGAGGGGACTAATGAAAAACTGTTTTTT.

The rearrangement links TRBV6-1 to TRBJ2-7, with D perhaps matching TRBD1 (6 bases). The CDR3 has 13 amino acids. The V end was cut by 11 bases, the J end by 0 bases, with 14 bases between. Germline CDR1 MNHNS, CDR2 SASEGT. The CDR3, as DNA: TGTGCCTCCCAAAGCAGGGGCTCCTACGAGCAGTACTTC. It translates to CASQSRGSYEQYF.

The chain links TRBV29-1 to TRBJ1-2; 7 bases align to TRBD1. Unmatched junction bases numbered 2, after V lost 4 bases and J lost 6 bases. This CDR3 region has 11 residues. Germline CDR1 and CDR2: SQVTM and ANQGSEA. CDR3 residues: CSVVGGDGYTF. The CDR3 DNA follows: TGCAGCGTTGTAGGGGGCGATGGCTACACCTTC.

This rearrangement joins TRBV19 to TRBJ2-2; no clear D gene. The CDR3 length is 11 residues. The V end lost 9 bases, the J end lost 5 bases, and 7 bases lay between the germline ends. The germline gives CDR1 LNHDA, CDR2 SQIVND (reference sequence). In nucleotides, the CDR3 is TGTGCCAGCTCTCGTACCGGGGAGCTGTTTTTT. It is translated as CASSRTGELFF.

This clone came up a few times. The chain is built from TRBV6-5 and TRBJ2-1; TRBD1 matches at 8 bases. V trimming: 5 bases; J trimming: 14 bases; junction bases outside the gene matches: 14. CDR3 length: 14 amino acids. Germline V gene data show CDR1 as MNHEY and CDR2 as SVGAGI. The CDR3 region is CASSHRPGQVVEFF. The CDR3, as DNA: TGTGCCAGCAGTCACCGCCCGGGACAGGTGGTAGAGTTCTTC.

V is TRBV21-1 and J is TRBJ2-1; the table gives TRBD2 as D, unverified against the DNA. TRBV21-1 is a documented pseudogene. The CDR3 runs to 18 residues. The CDR3 coding sequence is TGTGCCAGCAGCAAATTGAAGTCGGGACTGAGAACTTACAATGAGCAGTTCTTC. This sequence encodes CASSKLKSGLRTYNEQFF.

This chain uses TRBV9 with TRBJ2-2, with 9 nucleotides matching TRBD2. The CDR3 sequence is 17 residues long. The germline gives CDR1 SGDLS, CDR2 YYNGEE. Trimming removed 4 bases from V and 2 bases from J; junction bases left unmatched: 9. The CDR3 DNA follows: TGTGCCAGCAGCCTGGGACTAGCAGATTATAACACCGGGGAGCTGTTTTTT. Translation: CASSLGLADYNTGELFF.

The V call is TRBV7-2, the J call TRBJ1-2, with 9 positions matching TRBD1. Germline V gene sequence: CDR1 SGHTA, CDR2 FQGNSA. The CDR3 totals 14 residues. J lost 8 bases, V lost 1 base, and 5 bases had no gene match. In DNA form, the CDR3 reads TGTGCCAGCAGCTTAGGTGGGACAGGGAAGGGCTACACCTTC. Amino acids: CASSLGGTGKGYTF.

The chain links TRBV29-1 to TRBJ2-7; TRBD1 matches 10 bases. J lost 9 bases, V lost 4 bases, and 3 bases had no gene match. Germline V gives CDR1 SQVTM, CDR2 ANQGSEA. This CDR3 is 11 amino acids long. The CDR3 DNA reads as TGCAGCGTTGCCCGGGACAGGGGGCAGTACTTC. This sequence encodes CSVARDRGQYF.

V is TRBV5-8 and J is TRBJ2-7; 8 positions match TRBD1. Germline loops: CDR1 SGHTS, CDR2 YDEGEE. Trimming at V came to 3 bases and at J to 2 bases, leaving 7 bases not matched to a gene. The CDR3 length is 15 residues. CDR3 sequence: CASSYRDRKTYEQYF. The CDR3, as DNA: TGTGCCAGCAGCTACCGGGACAGGAAAACCTACGAGCAGTACTTC. The whole variable domain, remainder taken from reference TRBV5-8 and TRBJ2-7, is EAGVTQSPTHLIKTRGQQATLRCSPISGHTSVYWYQQALGLGLQFLLWYDEGEERNRGNFPPRFSGRQFPNYSSELNVNALELEDSALYLCASSYRDRKTYEQYFGPGTRLTVT.

The gene calls are TRBV5-1 and TRBJ1-5; D is undetermined. V was cut by 0 bases and J by 5 bases, with 6 bases left in between. The germline V gene encodes CDR1 SGHRS and CDR2 YFSETQ. This CDR3 has 13 amino acids. The CDR3 nucleotides read TGCGCCAGCAGCTTGGAAAGCGATCAGCCCCAGCATTTT. Its translation: CASSLESDQPQHF.

This rearrangement joins TRBV28 to TRBJ2-7, with 9 bases matching TRBD2. The CDR3 contains 14 residues. Looked up from germline, CDR1 is MDHEN and CDR2 is SYDVKM. V trimming: 5 bases; J trimming: 2 bases; junction bases outside the gene matches: 4. This CDR3 reads CASSASGEAYEQYF. CDR3 DNA: TGTGCCAGCAGTGCTAGCGGGGAAGCCTACGAGCAGTACTTC.

This clone has just one count. The chain is built from TRBV6-5 and TRBJ2-7; 8 bases match TRBD1. The CDR3 has 14 amino acids. Unmatched junction bases numbered 1, after V lost 0 bases and J lost 3 bases. The germline V gene encodes CDR1 MNHEY and CDR2 SVGAGI. The CDR3 DNA reads as TGTGCCAGCAGTTACTCTGACAGGGGCTACGAGCAGTACTTC. This gives the protein CASSYSDRGYEQYF.